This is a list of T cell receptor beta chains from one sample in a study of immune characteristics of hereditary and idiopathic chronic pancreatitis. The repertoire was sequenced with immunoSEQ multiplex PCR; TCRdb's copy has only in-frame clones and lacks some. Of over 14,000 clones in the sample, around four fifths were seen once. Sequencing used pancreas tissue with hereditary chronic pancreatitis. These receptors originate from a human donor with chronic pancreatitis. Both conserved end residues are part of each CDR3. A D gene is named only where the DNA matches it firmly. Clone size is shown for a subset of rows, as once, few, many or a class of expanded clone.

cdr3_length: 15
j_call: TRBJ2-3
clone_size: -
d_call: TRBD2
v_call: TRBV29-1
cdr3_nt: TGCAGCGTTGACGGGGGGAATTCTGGCACAGATACGCAGTATTTT
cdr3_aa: CSVDGGNSGTDTQYF

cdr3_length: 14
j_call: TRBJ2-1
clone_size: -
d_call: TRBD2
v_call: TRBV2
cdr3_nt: TGTGCCAGCAATCCGACTAGCGGGCACAATGAGCAGTTCTTC
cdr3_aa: CASNPTSGHNEQFF

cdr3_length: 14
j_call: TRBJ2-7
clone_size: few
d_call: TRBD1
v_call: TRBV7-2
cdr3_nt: TGTGCCAGCAGCCTGGGGGGACAGGGTCGCGAGCAGTACTTC
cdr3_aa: CASSLGGQGREQYF

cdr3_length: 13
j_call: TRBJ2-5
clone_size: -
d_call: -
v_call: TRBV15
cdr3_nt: TGTGCCACCAGCGGACGGCAGGAAGAGACCCAGTACTTC
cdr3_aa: CATSGRQEETQYF

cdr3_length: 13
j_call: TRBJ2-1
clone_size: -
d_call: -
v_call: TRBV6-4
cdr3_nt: TGTGCCAGCAGTGACTCGGAGAAGGGATCACAGTTCTTC
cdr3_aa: CASSDSEKGSQFF

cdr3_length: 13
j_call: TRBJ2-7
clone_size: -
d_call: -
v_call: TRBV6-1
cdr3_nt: TGTGCCAGCAGTGAGGGTGAGACCTACGAGCAGTACTTC
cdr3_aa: CASSEGETYEQYF

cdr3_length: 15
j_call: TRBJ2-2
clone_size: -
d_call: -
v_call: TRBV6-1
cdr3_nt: TGTGCCAGCAGTGAAAGGAGGGCCGAAGTCGGGGAGCTGTTTTTT
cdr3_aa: CASSERRAEVGELFF

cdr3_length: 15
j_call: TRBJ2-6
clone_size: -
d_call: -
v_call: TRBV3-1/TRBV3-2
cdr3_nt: TGTGCCAGCAGTTTCAGCGGATCTGGGGCCAACGTCCTGACTTTC
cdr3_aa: CASSFSGSGANVLTF

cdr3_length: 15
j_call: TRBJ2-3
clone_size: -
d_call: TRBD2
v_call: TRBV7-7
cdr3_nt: TGTGCTAGCAGTCAGGGACTAGCGGGAGCAGATACGCAGTATTTT
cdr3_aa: CASSQGLAGADTQYF

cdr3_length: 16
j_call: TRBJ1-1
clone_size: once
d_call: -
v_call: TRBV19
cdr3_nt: TGTGCCAGTAGGGACCAAAGGTACACATGGAGCACTGAAGCTTTCTTT
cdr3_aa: CASRDQRYTWSTEAFF

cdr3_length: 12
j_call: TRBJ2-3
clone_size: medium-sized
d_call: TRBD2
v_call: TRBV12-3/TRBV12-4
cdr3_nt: TGTGCCAGCACCCCCACTAGCGGTACGCAGTATTTT
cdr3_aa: CASTPTSGTQYF

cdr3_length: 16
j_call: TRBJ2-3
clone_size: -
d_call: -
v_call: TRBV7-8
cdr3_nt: TGTGCCAGCAGCCCCTGGGGTCCCAGGAGCACAGATACGCAGTATTTT
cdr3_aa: CASSPWGPRSTDTQYF

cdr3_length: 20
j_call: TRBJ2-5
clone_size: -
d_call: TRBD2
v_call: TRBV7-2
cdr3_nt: TGTGCCAGCAGCTTAGCCCCTGGGACTAGCGGGATCGGGCCGCAAGAGACCCAGTACTTC
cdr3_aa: CASSLAPGTSGIGPQETQYF

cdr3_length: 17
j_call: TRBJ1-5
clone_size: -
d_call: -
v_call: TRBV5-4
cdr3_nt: TGTGCCAGCACCGCGCCAGGGGCAGGGCTCAGCAATCAGCCCCAGCATTTT
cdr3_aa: CASTAPGAGLSNQPQHF

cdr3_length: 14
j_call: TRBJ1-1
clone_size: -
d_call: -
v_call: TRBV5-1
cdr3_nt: TGCGCCAGCAGCGCAGGAGCCATTAACACTGAAGCTTTCTTT
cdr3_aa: CASSAGAINTEAFF

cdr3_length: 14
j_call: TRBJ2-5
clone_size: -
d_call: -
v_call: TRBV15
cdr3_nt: TGTGCCACCAGCAGAGATCAGGGAATTGAGACCCAGTACTTC
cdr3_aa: CATSRDQGIETQYF

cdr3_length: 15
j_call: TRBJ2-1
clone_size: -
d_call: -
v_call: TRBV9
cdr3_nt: TGTGCCAGCAGCGTAGGTACAGGGCCTAGCGGTGAGCAGTTCTTC
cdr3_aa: CASSVGTGPSGEQFF

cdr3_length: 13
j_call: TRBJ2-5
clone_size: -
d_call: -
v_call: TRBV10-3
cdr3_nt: TGTGCCATCAGTGGCGTGGACAGAGAGACCCAGTACTTC
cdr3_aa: CAISGVDRETQYF

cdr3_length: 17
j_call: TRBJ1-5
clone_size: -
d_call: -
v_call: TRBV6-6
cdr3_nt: TGTGCCAGCAGTCCCCGACGGAGCTCGAATAGCAATCAGCCCCAGCATTTT
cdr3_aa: CASSPRRSSNSNQPQHF

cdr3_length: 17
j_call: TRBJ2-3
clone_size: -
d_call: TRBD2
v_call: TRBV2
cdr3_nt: TGTGCCAGCAGTGAAATTGTCGGGAGGGCCGATGCAGATACGCAGTATTTT
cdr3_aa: CASSEIVGRADADTQYF

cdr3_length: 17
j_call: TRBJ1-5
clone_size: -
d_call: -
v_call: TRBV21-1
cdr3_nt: TGTGCCAGCAGCAAAGTGATAGCGACAGGCGACGATCAGCCCCAGCATTTT
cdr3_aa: CASSKVIATGDDQPQHF

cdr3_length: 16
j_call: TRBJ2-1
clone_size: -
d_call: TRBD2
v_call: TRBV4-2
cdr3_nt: TGTGCCAGCAGCCAAGTCGGGCGGGAGGGGTACAATGAGCAGTTCTTC
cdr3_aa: CASSQVGREGYNEQFF

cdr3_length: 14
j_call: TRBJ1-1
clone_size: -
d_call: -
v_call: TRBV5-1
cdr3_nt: TGCGCCAGCAAACGCGCAGGGCTAAACACTGAAGCTTTCTTT
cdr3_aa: CASKRAGLNTEAFF

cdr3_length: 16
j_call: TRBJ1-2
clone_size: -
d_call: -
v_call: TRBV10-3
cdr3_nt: TGTGCCATCAGTGAGTTGGGGGGTGGAGGCGGCTATGGCTACACCTTC
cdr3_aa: CAISELGGGGGYGYTF

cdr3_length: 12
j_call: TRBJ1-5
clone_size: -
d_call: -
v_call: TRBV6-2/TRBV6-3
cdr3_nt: TGTGCCAGCAGTTACTCCTTAAGGCCCCAGCATTTT
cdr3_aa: CASSYSLRPQHF

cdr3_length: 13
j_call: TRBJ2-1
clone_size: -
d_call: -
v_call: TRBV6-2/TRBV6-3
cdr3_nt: TGTGCCAGCAGTCCCGGGGGTCTCGATGAGCAGTTCTTC
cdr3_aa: CASSPGGLDEQFF

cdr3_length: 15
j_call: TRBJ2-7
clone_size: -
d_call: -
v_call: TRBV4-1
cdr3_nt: TGCGCCAGCAGCCAAGACCGGGATAGCTTCTACGAGCAGTACTTC
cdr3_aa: CASSQDRDSFYEQYF

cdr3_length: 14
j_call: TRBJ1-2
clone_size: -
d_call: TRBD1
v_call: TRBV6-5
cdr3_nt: TGTGCCAGCACCCCAGGGACAGCTCTCTATGGCTACACCTTC
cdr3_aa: CASTPGTALYGYTF

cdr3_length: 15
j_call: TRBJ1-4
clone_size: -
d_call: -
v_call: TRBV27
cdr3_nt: TGTGCCAGCAGTTTCCGACTAGGCAGGAGTGAAAAACTGTTTTTT
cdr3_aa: CASSFRLGRSEKLFF

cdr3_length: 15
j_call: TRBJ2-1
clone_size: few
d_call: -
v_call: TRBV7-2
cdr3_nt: TGTGCCAGCAGCCCTCGCAGGGGCGAGTTCGATGAGCAGTTCTTC
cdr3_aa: CASSPRRGEFDEQFF

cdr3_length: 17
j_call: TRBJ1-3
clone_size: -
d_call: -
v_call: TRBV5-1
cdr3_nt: TGCGCCAGCAGCTTGGGGTTCGGAGGGGCCGCTGGAAACACCATATATTTT
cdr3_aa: CASSLGFGGAAGNTIYF

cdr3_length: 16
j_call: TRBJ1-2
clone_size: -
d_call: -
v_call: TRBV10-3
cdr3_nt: TGTGCCATCAGTGAAAAAAATGACAGGTATCCCTATGGCTACACCTTC
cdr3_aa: CAISEKNDRYPYGYTF

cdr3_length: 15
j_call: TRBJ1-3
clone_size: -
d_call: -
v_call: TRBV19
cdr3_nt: TGTGCCAGTAGTCCCTCAGGCTTCTCTGGAAACACCATATATTTT
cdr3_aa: CASSPSGFSGNTIYF

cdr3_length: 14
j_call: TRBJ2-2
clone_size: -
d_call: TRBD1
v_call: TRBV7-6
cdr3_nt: TGTGCCAGCAGCCCACAGGGGGCGGGCGGGGAGCTGTTTTTT
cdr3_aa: CASSPQGAGGELFF

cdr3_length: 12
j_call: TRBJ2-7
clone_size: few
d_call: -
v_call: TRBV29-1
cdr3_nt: TGCAGCGTCACAGACAGGTCCTACGAGCAGTACTTC
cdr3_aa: CSVTDRSYEQYF

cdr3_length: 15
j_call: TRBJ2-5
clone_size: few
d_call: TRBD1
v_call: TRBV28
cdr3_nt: TGTGCCAGCAGTTCAGACAGGGGGCAAGGAGAGACCCAGTACTTC
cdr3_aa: CASSSDRGQGETQYF

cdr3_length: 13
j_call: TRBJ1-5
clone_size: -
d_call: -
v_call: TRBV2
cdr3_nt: TGTGCCAGCAGTGATAGGGGGATTCAGCCCCAGCATTTT
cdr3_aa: CASSDRGIQPQHF

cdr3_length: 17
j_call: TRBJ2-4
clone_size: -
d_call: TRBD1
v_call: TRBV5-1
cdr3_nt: TGCGCCAGCAGCTTGAGTTCAGGGGGATTAGCCAAAAACATTCAGTACTTC
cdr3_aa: CASSLSSGGLAKNIQYF

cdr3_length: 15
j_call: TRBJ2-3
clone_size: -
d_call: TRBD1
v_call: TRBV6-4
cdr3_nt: TGTGCCAGCAGTGATGGGACAGGGGGCGCAGATACGCAGTATTTT
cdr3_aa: CASSDGTGGADTQYF

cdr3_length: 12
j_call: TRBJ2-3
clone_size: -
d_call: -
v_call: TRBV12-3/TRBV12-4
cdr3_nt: TGTGCCAGCAGTTTAGGTCGGGATACGCAGTATTTT
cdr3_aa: CASSLGRDTQYF